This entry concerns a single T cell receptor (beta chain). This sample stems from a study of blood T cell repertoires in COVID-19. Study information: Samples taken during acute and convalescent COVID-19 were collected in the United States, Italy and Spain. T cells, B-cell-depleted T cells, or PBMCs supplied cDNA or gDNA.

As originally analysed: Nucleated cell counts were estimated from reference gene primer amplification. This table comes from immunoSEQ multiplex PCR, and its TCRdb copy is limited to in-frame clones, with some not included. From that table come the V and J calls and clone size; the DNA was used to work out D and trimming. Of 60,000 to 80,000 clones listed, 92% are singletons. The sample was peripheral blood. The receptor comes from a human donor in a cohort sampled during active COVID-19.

CDR3 nucleotides: TGTGCCATCAACCTCGGACAGGGAGGCCTCTATGGCTACACCTTC. Its protein product is CAINLGQGGLYGYTF. The rearrangement joins TRBV10-3 to TRBJ1-2, with 8 bases fitting TRBD1. The CDR3 is 15 amino acids. The ends lost 7 bases at V and 4 bases at J; junction bases unmatched: 11. In germline, CDR1 is ENHRY, CDR2 SYGVKD.